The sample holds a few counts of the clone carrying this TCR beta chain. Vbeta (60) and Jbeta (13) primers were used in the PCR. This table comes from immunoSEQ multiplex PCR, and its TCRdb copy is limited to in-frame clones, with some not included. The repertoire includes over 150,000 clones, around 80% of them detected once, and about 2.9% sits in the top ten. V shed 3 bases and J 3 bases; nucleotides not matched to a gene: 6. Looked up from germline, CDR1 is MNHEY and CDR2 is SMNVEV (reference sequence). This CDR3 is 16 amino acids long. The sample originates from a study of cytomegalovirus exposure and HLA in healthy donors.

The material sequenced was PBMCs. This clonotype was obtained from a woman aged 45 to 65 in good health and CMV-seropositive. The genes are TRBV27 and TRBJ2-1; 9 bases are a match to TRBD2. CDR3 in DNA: TGTGCCAGCAGTTTCCTAGCGGGGCAGGTCTACAATGAGCAGTTCTTC. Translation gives CASSFLAGQVYNEQFF.